A single sample gave rise to the 5 T cell receptor beta chains below, sequenced in a study of blood T cell repertoires in COVID-19. Sequencing was performed with immunoSEQ multiplex PCR; in TCRdb, only in-frame clones are kept and a portion is missing. This sample has approximately 160,000 clones; 84% occur once, and the top ten carry 13% to 15%. Sequencing input: peripheral blood. These receptors came from a man in his late teens or twenties with active or convalescent COVID-19.

The chain uses TRBV4-2 and TRBJ2-5, with TRBD2 identical over 8 bases. V lost 0 bases and J lost 5; bases outside the gene matches: 8. Germline lookup yields CDR1 LGHNA and CDR2 YNFKEQ. The CDR3 is 16 residues long. CDR3 in amino acids: CASSQDRRGARETQYF. In DNA, the CDR3 is TGTGCCAGCAGCCAAGATCGGCGGGGGGCGAGGGAGACCCAGTACTTC.

The chain employs TRBV6-5 and TRBJ2-3; 9 bases line up with TRBD1. The CDR3 extends over 13 amino acids. Trimming at V came to 8 bases and at J to 5 bases, leaving 5 bases not matched to a gene. CDR1 is MNHEY and CDR2 is SVGAGI in the germline V gene. The CDR3 nucleotides read TGTGCCAGCCGACAGGGGGGGTTAGATACGCAGTATTTT. Encoded protein: CASRQGGLDTQYF.

To note about this clone: Within the sample, other DNA sequences also encode this same CDR3. The V call is TRBV12-3 or TRBV12-4, the J call TRBJ1-1; a possible D gene is TRBD1 (6 bases). The CDR3 is made up of 13 amino acids. With 3 bases removed from V and 5 bases from J, the gap between germline ends came to 10 bases. The CDR3 DNA sequence: TGTGCCAGCAGTTTCGAGGGGGGGACTGAAGCTTTCTTT. Its translation is CASSFEGGTEAFF.

This rearrangement joins TRBV13 to TRBJ2-1; 7 bases agree with TRBD1. The CDR3 spans 14 residues. Germline values: CDR1 PRHDT, CDR2 FYEKMQ (reference sequence). V was clipped by 5 bases and J by 3 bases; unmatched bases: 4. CDR3 in amino acids: CASSPRQGYNEQFF. CDR3 nucleotide sequence: TGTGCCAGCAGCCCACGACAGGGCTACAATGAGCAGTTCTTC.

The J gene is TRBJ2-7, the V gene TRBV10-1, with D possibly matching TRBD2 (5 bases). Germline V gene lookup returns CDR1 WNHNN and CDR2 SYGVQD (reference sequence). V lost 2 bases to trimming and J lost 6 bases, with 8 bases between them. The CDR3 runs to 12 residues. For the CDR3, the DNA is TGCGCCAGCAGTGAGGAGGGATCCGAGCAGTACTTC. Encoded protein: CASSEEGSEQYF.